The T cell receptor (beta chain) under discussion was sequenced for a study of post-analysis software for immune sequencing data. Overall study: The courses of disease that were included comprised relapsing-remitting, secondary progressive and progressive-relapsing multiple sclerosis. Overall study findings and caveats: Pronounced co-clustering by F measure was evident among identically batched samples. Compared with controls, patients had more of five or six TRBV segments, including TRBV5-6, TRBV5-1 and TRBV20-1.

As concerns this clonotype: Antigen specificity is unknown.

TCR beta libraries were prepared from cDNA with unique molecular identifiers. TCRdb re-called the PCR reads through MiXCR, storing one row per CDR3 protein. Among 820,000 or so distinct CDR3 sequences listed, roughly half were seen once. The CDR3 totals 15 residues. Trimming shortened V by 1 base and J by 2 bases, and 10 bases separated the two germline ends. Germline-derived CDR1 and CDR2 are KGHSH and LQKENI. The sample consisted of blood. The receptor was derived from a girl aged 10 to 17 with multiple sclerosis. This chain uses TRBV18 with TRBJ2-3; D is undetermined. The CDR3 DNA sequence: TGTGCCAGCTCACCACTAAGGGAATCCACAGATACGCAGTATTTT. Its translation is CASSPLRESTDTQYF.